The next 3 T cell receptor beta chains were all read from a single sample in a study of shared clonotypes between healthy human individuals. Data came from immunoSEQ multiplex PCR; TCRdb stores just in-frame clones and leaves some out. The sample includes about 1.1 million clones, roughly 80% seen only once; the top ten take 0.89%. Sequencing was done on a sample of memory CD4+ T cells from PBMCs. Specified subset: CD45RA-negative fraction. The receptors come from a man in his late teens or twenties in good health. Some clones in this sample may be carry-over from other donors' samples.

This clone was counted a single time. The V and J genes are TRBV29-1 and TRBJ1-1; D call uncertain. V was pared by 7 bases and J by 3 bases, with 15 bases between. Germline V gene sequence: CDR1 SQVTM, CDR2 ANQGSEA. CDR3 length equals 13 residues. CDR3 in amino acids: CSAGPHTDTEAFF. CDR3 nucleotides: TGCAGCGCTGGGCCTCATACGGACACTGAAGCTTTCTTT.

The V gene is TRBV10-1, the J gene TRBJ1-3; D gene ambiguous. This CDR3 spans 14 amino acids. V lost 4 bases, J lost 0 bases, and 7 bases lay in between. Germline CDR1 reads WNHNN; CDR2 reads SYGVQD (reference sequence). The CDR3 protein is CASSAGGSGNTIYF. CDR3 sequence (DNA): TGCGCCAGCAGTGCGGGCGGCTCTGGAAACACCATATATTTT.

The DNA of the CDR3 is TGTGCCAGCTCCCCCCTGCAACCGGAGACCCAGTACTTC. Translating gives CASSPLQPETQYF. V and J are TRBV27 and TRBJ2-5; D remains ambiguous. The V end was cut by 8 bases, the J end by 5 bases, with 15 bases between. The germline V gene encodes CDR1 MNHEY and CDR2 SMNVEV (reference sequence). The CDR3 is 13 amino acids.